This T cell receptor beta chain was observed in a study of immune evolution from preneoplasia to lung adenocarcinoma (dated by TCRdb to about 2021). A note on the overall study: The study profiled immune contexture across lung adenocarcinoma precursors and invasive adenocarcinoma using immune gene expression, TCR sequencing and multiplex immunofluorescence. Resected precursor lesions (AAH, AIS, MIA) and invasive adenocarcinomas were each compared against paired morphologically normal lung tissue. The sample size was set by how many specimens were available, not by a prior power calculation. Whole exome sequencing and methylation data from the same cohort of nodules were integrated with the immune data. A total of around 50 patients with pulmonary nodules who underwent surgical resection were included in the overall cohort. TCR sequencing data were obtained from 51 patients. It was reported in the study that 105 samples were used for TCR sequencing. Class I HLA alleles were inferred from exome data with POLYSOLVER, and allele-specific HLA loss was detected with LOHHLA. On the study overall, not on this receptor specifically: All patients were from Japan and China, so applicability to Western populations was uncertain. Top T cell clone frequencies were highest in normal lung and appeared to decrease progressively from AAH through AIS, MIA and invasive adenocarcinoma. Normal lung showed the highest clonality, whereas later-stage lesions appeared to have higher T cell density and diversity but lower clonality. Findings were based on association rather than direct causation; larger cohorts with long-term follow-up and longitudinal biopsies were deemed needed.

The immunoSEQ hsTCRbeta Kit was used to sequence TCR beta CDR3 regions from DNA. Regarding the original processing steps: TCR sequencing data were analysed with the ImmunoSEQ Analyzer. T cell clonality was defined as 1 minus Pielou's evenness computed on productive rearrangements. To measure T cell diversity, the inverse Simpson index was applied to productive templates. T cell density was expressed as TCR beta template counts normalized to usable DNA, with usable DNA estimated by amplifying and sequencing housekeeping genes. Two-sided Kruskal-Wallis tests were used to compare TCR metrics between histologic stages. Entries here come from immuneACCESS through TCRdb and include only in-frame sequences with V and J called. Some clones fail to appear in such tables; in the studies checked, an unresolved V gene covers under half of the shortfall, and the cause of the remainder is unknown. Clone size and the V and J calls come from that table; the DNA yielded D and trimming. For this sample the table gives a few thousand clones, of which 75% to 85% were detected only once. The top ten hold about 20% of the sample.

Details on this clone: No antigen is known for it. No quality values exist for individual bases; no much larger clone is one base distant.

The patients had resection in Japan or China between the mid-2010s and the late 2010s. Histologic diagnosis of each case was confirmed independently by two lung cancer pathologists on H&E slides. DNA was isolated from FFPE tissue using the AllPrep DNA/RNA FFPE Kit. The trim is 0 bases for V and 9 bases for J, with a gap of 12 bases between the germline ends. The germline V gene yields SGHTA for CDR1 and FQGNSA for CDR2. The CDR3 sequence holds 14 residues, the cysteine and phenylalanine included. Of all the DNA, just the CDR3 is kept, 42 bases in frame from base 1. The TCR sequence derives from a person aged 55-80 years with lung adenocarcinoma. The V gene is TRBV7-2 and the J gene is TRBJ1-3; the D region possibly corresponds to TRBD1 (5 bases align). Sequencing input: FFPE adjacent normal lung tissue. The CDR3 reads CASSLALNQGTIYF. At the DNA level, the sequence is TGTGCCAGCAGCTTAGCGCTGAATCAGGGCACCATATATTTT.